This TCR beta chain stems from a study of CD8+CD57+ T cells in acquired aplastic anemia. Study-wide background: Quantities of DNA derived from sorted CD4+ and CD8+ cells averaged approximately 3 ug. Findings and caveats of the study: Simpson's diversity of CD8+ cells was not significantly different in patients compared with controls.

After removal of 6 bases from V and 4 bases from J, the junction contained 7 bases not matched to a gene. This CDR3 spans 17 amino acids. Germline CDR1 reads ENHRY; CDR2 reads SYGVKD. Turning to this clonotype: What it binds is not known.

Profiles of TCR beta VDJ and CDR3 were generated from a genomic DNA template. TCRdb redid the calling of the reads with MiXCR, one entry per CDR3 protein. The table shows 350,000 to 450,000 distinct CDR3 sequences, with 55% to 70% occurring only once. The rearrangement joins TRBV10-3 to TRBJ2-1; 15 nucleotides agree with TRBD2. The clonotype comes from a human donor in good health, serving as a control. Material for sequencing was sorted CD4+, CD8+, or CD8+CD57+ T cells (not recorded which) from PBMCs. The CDR3 sequence is CAISVGTSGGSYNEQFF. The CDR3 DNA sequence: TGTGCCATCAGCGTCGGGACTAGCGGGGGGTCATACAATGAGCAGTTCTTC.